This TCR beta chain was retrieved from a study of blood T cell repertoires in COVID-19. V lost 1 base, J lost 12 bases, and 14 bases lay in between. The germline V gene has CDR1 SGHTS and CDR2 YDEGEE. This CDR3 spans 14 amino acids. A single count supports this clone. The data were produced by immunoSEQ multiplex PCR, yet TCRdb's version contains in-frame clones alone and is incomplete. This table has hundreds of thousands of clones, 81% appearing once. The sequence was collected from a woman older than 75 with COVID-19, enrolled during active disease. The specimen was peripheral blood. The V gene is TRBV5-8, the J gene TRBJ1-6; D is uncertain. CDR3 protein: CASSLIPGIVPLHF. DNA of the CDR3: TGTGCCAGCAGCTTGATTCCAGGCATCGTACCCCTCCACTTT.